This T cell receptor beta chain was obtained from a study of blood T cell repertoires in COVID-19. Study at large: PBMCs, B-cell-depleted T cells, or T cells provided the cDNA or gDNA that made up the material.

Deletions cut 4 bases from V and 7 bases from J, with 14 bases between. The CDR3 covers 14 residues. The V gene's germline CDR1 is KGHSH and CDR2 LQKENI. This clone was recorded only once. Assay used: immunoSEQ multiplex PCR; TCRdb lists only in-frame clones, some missing. Seen here are fewer than 200,000 clones, about 85% observed once, and the top ten hold about 1.2%. The clonotype comes from a man aged 55 to 70 who had recovered from COVID-19. Material: peripheral blood. This rearrangement joins TRBV18 to TRBJ1-5, with D perhaps TRBD1 (5 bases). CDR3 in DNA: TGTGCCAGCTCACTACAGGAATATGGACAGCCCCAGCATTTT. Its protein is CASSLQEYGQPQHF.